The rows below give T cell receptor beta chains drawn from one sample of a study of CD8 T cells in cerebrospinal fluid in Alzheimer's disease. From the 10x single-cell sequencing reads, TCRdb lists one entry per CDR3 protein and no DNA. This sample's table reports approximately 1,500 distinct CDR3 sequences. The sequencing sample was made of cerebrospinal fluid. The receptors originated from a human donor with Alzheimer's disease. Both conserved end residues are part of each CDR3. Each record gives: J gene, clone size, V gene, CDR3 protein. The listing skips clone size in some rows; elsewhere it reads once, few, many or a size class.

>TRBJ2-7|medium-sized|TRBV27
CASTDQLAYEQYF
>TRBJ2-2|large|TRBV28
CASSLRAGGGSAGELFF
>TRBJ2-3|medium-sized|TRBV30
CAWSVSVDFSTDTQYF
>TRBJ1-5|large|TRBV18
CASSPPVTAPGNQPQHF
>TRBJ2-7|medium-sized|TRBV6-6
CATHRDYEQYF
>TRBJ2-1|medium-sized|TRBV20-1
CSATVPGNEQFF
>TRBJ1-4|medium-sized|TRBV18
CASSPGSGGRGEKLFF
>TRBJ2-3|-|TRBV9
CASSVRSGRTDTQYF
>TRBJ1-1|medium-sized|TRBV3-1
CASSQEGVSTEAFF
>TRBJ1-5|medium-sized|TRBV2
CASKGRDGNQPQHF
>TRBJ2-5|medium-sized|TRBV27
CASRGTGQATQYF
>TRBJ2-1|large|TRBV11-3
CASSLRGSGVMNEQFF
>TRBJ2-2|medium-sized|TRBV9
CASSVETGGTGELFF
>TRBJ2-3|medium-sized|TRBV11-2
CASSGQASDTQYF
>TRBJ1-4|large|TRBV12-3/TRBV12-4
CASSLAGRGEKLFF
>TRBJ2-4|large|TRBV20-1
CSARVLAGVNIQYF
>TRBJ2-1|medium-sized|TRBV13
CASSPWGLAGPSYNEQFF
>TRBJ2-5|medium-sized|TRBV20-1
CSAEARRGTQYF
>TRBJ2-1|medium-sized|TRBV30
CAWTYLANEQFF
>TRBJ2-2|medium-sized|TRBV5-8
CASSTGLNTGELFF
>TRBJ1-1|large|TRBV10-3
CAISGQGWSTEAFF
>TRBJ1-5|-|TRBV19
CASSIGPNQPQHF
>TRBJ1-2|medium-sized|TRBV18
CASSPLGSTNYGYTF
>TRBJ2-5|large|TRBV6-5
CASSYSFQGQYQETQYF
>TRBJ2-1|medium-sized|TRBV6-4
CANTLSGGAGNGEQFF
>TRBJ2-1|medium-sized|TRBV7-2
CASSLESQYNEQFF
>TRBJ2-7|medium-sized|TRBV5-1
CASSPGGRQGAGEQYF
>TRBJ2-3|large|TRBV7-9
CASSPGTGGPDTQYF
>TRBJ1-5|medium-sized|TRBV5-6
CASSLEGRAYQPQHF
>TRBJ1-6|medium-sized|TRBV20-1
CSATLPSSYNSPLHF
>TRBJ1-2|large|TRBV11-2
CASSLEAWGYTF
>TRBJ2-7|medium-sized|TRBV9
CASSPARGEQYF
>TRBJ2-7|medium-sized|TRBV7-9
CASSGGTSGPVRSYEQYF
>TRBJ2-3|medium-sized|TRBV10-3
CAISGLTRASTDTQYF
>TRBJ2-7|-|TRBV4-1
CASSPSTGTRDYEQYF
>TRBJ1-3|medium-sized|TRBV12-5
CASGLVAGGNTIYF
>TRBJ1-1|-|TRBV7-3
CASSLNPGNTEAFF
>TRBJ1-6|-|TRBV9
CASSLGQGGYSPLHF
>TRBJ2-1|medium-sized|TRBV11-2
CASSLDLGSEQFF